A selection of T cell receptor beta chains follows, all from one sample in a study of Graves' ophthalmopathy and Graves' hyperthyroidism. TCRdb reprocessed the multiplex PCR reads via MiXCR and lists one record per CDR3 protein. This sample has approximately 210,000 distinct CDR3 sequences; under 30% occur once, and the top ten carry around 10%. The specimen sequenced was peripheral blood. The receptors come from a man in his forties or fifties with Graves' ophthalmopathy. Each CDR3 is given with its conserved first and last residue. D genes are given only for firm matches. Where a row states a size, it is once, few, many or the class of an expanded clone; other rows omit it.

cdr3_length	d_call	clone_size	v_call	j_call	cdr3_aa	cdr3_nt
14	-	few	TRBV28	TRBJ1-1	CASSLHSSNTEAFF	TGTGCCAGCAGTTTGCACAGTTCGAACACTGAAGCTTTCTTT
14	TRBD2	many	TRBV10-3	TRBJ2-5	CAIATSGRSETQYF	TGTGCCATTGCGACTAGCGGGAGATCAGAGACCCAGTACTTC
14	-	many	TRBV10-3	TRBJ1-2	CAINSDPLNYGYTF	TGTGCCATCAATTCAGACCCTCTTAACTATGGCTACACCTTC
14	-	many	TRBV12-3/TRBV12-4	TRBJ2-6	CASRPSSGANVLTF	TGTGCCAGCAGGCCCAGCTCTGGGGCCAACGTCCTGACTTTC
13	-	-	TRBV28	TRBJ2-7	CASSPQQSYEQYF	TGTGCCAGCAGCCCCCAGCAATCCTACGAGCAGTACTTC
12	-	many	TRBV30	TRBJ2-2	CAWGPNTGELFF	TGTGCCTGGGGTCCCAACACCGGGGAGCTGTTTTTT
17	TRBD2	many	TRBV12-3/TRBV12-4	TRBJ2-5	CASSPGSSGMVSETQYF	TGTGCCAGCAGTCCAGGGTCTAGCGGGATGGTATCAGAGACCCAGTACTTC
13	TRBD1	many	TRBV29-1	TRBJ1-3	CSVGTGAGNTIYF	TGCAGCGTCGGGACAGGGGCCGGAAACACCATATATTTT
12	-	many	TRBV9	TRBJ1-2	CASKDNNYGYTF	TGTGCCAGCAAGGACAATAACTATGGCTACACCTTC
13	-	once	TRBV28	TRBJ2-7	CASKTLRGYEQYF	TGTGCCAGCAAAACTCTACGGGGCTACGAGCAGTACTTC
16	TRBD1	many	TRBV14	TRBJ2-2	CASSQVYRGNTGELFF	TGTGCCAGCAGCCAAGTTTACAGGGGGAACACCGGGGAGCTGTTTTTT
13	TRBD1	many	TRBV20-1	TRBJ1-5	CSAGQGANQPQHF	TGCAGTGCTGGACAGGGGGCAAATCAGCCCCAGCATTTT
15	-	many	TRBV6-1	TRBJ1-5	CASSPRPNSNQPQHF	TGTGCCAGCAGTCCCCGCCCAAATAGCAATCAGCCCCAGCATTTT
14	-	many	TRBV5-1	TRBJ2-7	CASGKLASMEEQYF	TGCGCCAGCGGTAAACTAGCATCGATGGAGGAGCAGTACTTC
14	-	once	TRBV9	TRBJ2-5	CASSATGAQETRYF	TGTGCCAGCAGCGCCACGGGGGCCCAAGAGACCCGGTACTTC
11	-	many	TRBV20-1	TRBJ2-7	CSAPAWHEQYF	TGCAGTGCTCCCGCGTGGCACGAGCAGTACTTC
14	-	many	TRBV19	TRBJ1-1	CASSISFLNTEAFF	TGTGCCAGTAGTATTTCCTTTTTGAACACTGAAGCTTTCTTT
14	TRBD1	-	TRBV7-2	TRBJ2-7	CASSSWTGAYEQYF	TGTGCCAGCAGCTCCTGGACAGGGGCCTACGAGCAGTACTTC
15	-	many	TRBV9	TRBJ1-2	CASSVVEGSNYGYTF	TGTGCCAGCAGCGTAGTGGAGGGTTCTAACTATGGCTACACCTTC
18	TRBD1	many	TRBV5-1	TRBJ1-5	CASSRNLLQGYVNQPQHF	TGCGCCAGCAGCCGAAACCTCTTACAGGGGTATGTCAATCAGCCCCAGCATTTT
15	-	many	TRBV29-1	TRBJ1-1	CSAEAGRRVNTEAFF	TGCAGCGCAGAAGCAGGTCGTAGGGTGAACACTGAAGCTTTCTTT
12	-	many	TRBV24-1	TRBJ2-7	CATSDLRGVQYF	TGTGCCACCAGTGATTTGCGAGGGGTGCAGTACTTC
13	-	many	TRBV6-5	TRBJ1-2	CASSFPDTLGYTF	TGTGCCAGCAGTTTCCCGGACACGCTAGGCTACACCTTC
11	-	many	TRBV29-1	TRBJ1-2	CSARGGYGYTF	TGCAGCGCCCGGGGTGGCTATGGCTACACCTTC
17	TRBD1	many	TRBV24-1	TRBJ1-2	CATSDPEGTGSNYGYTF	TGTGCCACCAGTGATCCCGAAGGGACAGGGAGTAACTATGGCTACACCTTC
12	-	-	TRBV6-1	TRBJ2-5	CASGGLQETQYF	TGTGCCAGCGGGGGACTCCAAGAGACCCAGTACTTC
14	TRBD1	-	TRBV28	TRBJ1-2	CASSPQGANYGYTF	TGTGCCAGCAGTCCCCAGGGGGCTAACTATGGCTACACCTTC
13	-	many	TRBV11-3	TRBJ2-5	CASSLRHQETQYF	TGTGCCAGCAGCTTAAGGCACCAAGAGACCCAGTACTTC
15	TRBD2	many	TRBV14	TRBJ2-7	CASSPGLAVNYEQYF	TGTGCCAGCAGCCCCGGACTAGCGGTGAACTACGAGCAGTACTTC
16	-	many	TRBV15	TRBJ2-2	CATSRDLGGGTGELFF	TGTGCCACCAGCAGAGATCTCGGGGGCGGCACCGGGGAGCTGTTTTTT
12	-	many	TRBV29-1	TRBJ1-2	CSVLTETDGYTF	TGCAGCGTTCTGACAGAGACCGATGGCTACACCTTC
13	-	many	TRBV29-1	TRBJ2-5	CSVVEGRGETQYF	TGCAGCGTTGTAGAGGGGAGAGGGGAGACCCAGTACTTC
15	-	many	TRBV12-3/TRBV12-4	TRBJ1-3	CASRGHFISGNTIYF	TGTGCCAGCAGAGGACACTTCATCTCTGGAAACACCATATATTTT
14	-	-	TRBV28	TRBJ2-4	CASSFGVVKNIQYF	TGTGCCAGCAGTTTTGGAGTTGTCAAAAACATTCAGTACTTC
16	-	many	TRBV11-3	TRBJ2-7	CASSRNGHLKGGEQYF	TGTGCCAGCAGCCGAAATGGGCACCTTAAGGGGGGGGAGCAGTACTTC
15	TRBD2	many	TRBV5-8	TRBJ2-5	CASSFRDYVQETQYF	TGTGCCAGCAGCTTCCGGGACTACGTACAAGAGACCCAGTACTTC
15	-	many	TRBV3-1	TRBJ2-7	CASSQDQEGGDEQYF	TGTGCCAGCAGCCAAGATCAGGAAGGGGGGGACGAGCAGTACTTC
14	-	many	TRBV12-3/TRBV12-4	TRBJ1-5	CASSLSGIGQPQHF	TGTGCCAGCAGTTTAAGCGGGATAGGTCAGCCCCAGCATTTT
14	TRBD2	-	TRBV6-1	TRBJ2-7	CASHEAGGSYEQYF	TGTGCCAGCCATGAAGCGGGAGGGTCCTACGAGCAGTACTTC
15	-	many	TRBV6-5	TRBJ2-7	CASSYYRGSSYEQYF	TGTGCCAGCAGCTACTATAGGGGGAGCTCCTACGAGCAGTACTTC
14	-	-	TRBV19	TRBJ2-7	CASSGDGWTYEQYF	TGTGCCAGTAGCGGGGACGGGTGGACCTACGAGCAGTACTTC
11	-	-	TRBV30	TRBJ1-2	CAWSVQYGYTF	TGTGCCTGGAGTGTACAGTATGGCTACACCTTC
11	-	many	TRBV12-3/TRBV12-4	TRBJ2-5	CASSVKETQYF	TGTGCCAGCAGTGTAAAGGAGACCCAGTACTTC
18	TRBD1	many	TRBV19	TRBJ1-3	CASSTPRGSLRSGNTIYF	TGTGCCAGTAGTACTCCCAGGGGGTCCCTCCGCTCTGGAAACACCATATATTTT
16	TRBD1	-	TRBV5-1	TRBJ2-4	CASSGTTGAPGNIQYF	TGCGCCAGCAGCGGGACGACAGGGGCTCCGGGAAACATTCAGTACTTC
14	TRBD2	many	TRBV19	TRBJ2-7	CASSIERDSYEQYF	TGTGCCAGTAGTATCGAGCGGGACTCCTACGAGCAGTACTTC
16	TRBD2	-	TRBV6-1	TRBJ2-5	CASSPIAGGRGETQYF	TGTGCCAGCAGTCCCATAGCGGGAGGGCGGGGAGAGACCCAGTACTTC
16	-	many	TRBV18	TRBJ1-2	CASSPPNRQANYGYTF	TGTGCCAGCTCACCACCGAACAGGCAAGCTAACTATGGCTACACCTTC
12	-	many	TRBV12-3/TRBV12-4	TRBJ2-7	CASSWFGDEQYF	TGTGCCAGCAGTTGGTTCGGGGACGAGCAGTACTTC
18	-	many	TRBV6-5	TRBJ1-6	CASSTQRGALPYNSPLHF	TGTGCCAGCAGTACACAACGGGGGGCTCTCCCCTATAATTCACCCCTCCACTTT
15	TRBD1	-	TRBV12-3/TRBV12-4	TRBJ2-7	CASSPSGGQIYEQYF	TGTGCCAGCAGTCCGTCAGGGGGCCAAATCTACGAGCAGTACTTC